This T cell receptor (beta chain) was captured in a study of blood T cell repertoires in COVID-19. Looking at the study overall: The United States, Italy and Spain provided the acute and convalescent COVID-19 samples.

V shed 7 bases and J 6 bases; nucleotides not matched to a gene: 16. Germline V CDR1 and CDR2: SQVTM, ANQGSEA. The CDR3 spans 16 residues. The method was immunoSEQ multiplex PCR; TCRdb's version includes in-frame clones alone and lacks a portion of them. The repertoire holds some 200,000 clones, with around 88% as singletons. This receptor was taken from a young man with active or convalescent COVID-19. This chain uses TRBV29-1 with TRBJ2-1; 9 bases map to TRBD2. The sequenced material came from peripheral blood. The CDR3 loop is CSAHERAGGGANEQFF. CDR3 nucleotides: TGCAGCGCCCACGAACGGGCAGGCGGGGGGGCCAATGAGCAGTTCTTC.